This T cell receptor (beta chain) was retrieved from a study of blood T cells in healthy people across ages. The study, taken as a whole, reports: Comparison with aged donors showed that long-lived donors had more naive CD4+ cells and higher diversity. CMV infection status of these donors was not known. A strong correlation was found between TCR beta diversity and the percentage of naive T cells.

Together with a sample-barcoded 5' primer, a J-beta primer mix was included in a second PCR lasting about 6 to 11 cycles. TCRdb called the 5' RACE reads again in MiXCR, with one record for every CDR3 protein. The sample comprises about 1.6 million distinct CDR3 sequences, roughly a third of which are singletons, and 10% to 12% rests with the top ten. This clonotype came up a few times. Its specificity is unknown. This CDR3 comprises 18 residues. Germline values: CDR1 SGDLS, CDR2 YYNGEE. Trimming took 0 bases from V and 0 from J; bases not matched to a gene: 7. The sample consisted of blood. The chain couples TRBV9 to TRBJ2-3; 10 bases match TRBD2. This TCR derives from a woman in her twenties or thirties in good health. The CDR3 loop reads CASSVEASGGVSTDTQYF. The DNA of the CDR3 is TGTGCCAGCAGCGTAGAGGCTAGCGGGGGCGTAAGCACAGATACGCAGTATTTT.